This TCR beta chain was sequenced for a study of blood T cell repertoires in COVID-19. Study context: The United States, Italy and Spain provided the acute and convalescent COVID-19 samples.

Only in-frame clones appear in the TCRdb table, and some are missing; sequencing was by immunoSEQ multiplex PCR. The sample carries under 25,000 clones, around 83% recorded once. Germline V lookup: CDR1 LNHDA, CDR2 SQIVND (reference sequence). The CDR3 sequence is 15 residues long. J lost 4 bases, V lost 3 bases, and 8 bases had no gene match. The rearrangement uses TRBV19 and TRBJ2-5; 7 bases are shared with TRBD1. The source is a man between 65 and 85 years old with acute or convalescent COVID-19. The sample consisted of peripheral blood. CDR3 sequence (DNA): TGTGCCAGTAGTATCGATAGGGGGCAGGGAGAGACCCAGTACTTC. Translating gives CASSIDRGQGETQYF.